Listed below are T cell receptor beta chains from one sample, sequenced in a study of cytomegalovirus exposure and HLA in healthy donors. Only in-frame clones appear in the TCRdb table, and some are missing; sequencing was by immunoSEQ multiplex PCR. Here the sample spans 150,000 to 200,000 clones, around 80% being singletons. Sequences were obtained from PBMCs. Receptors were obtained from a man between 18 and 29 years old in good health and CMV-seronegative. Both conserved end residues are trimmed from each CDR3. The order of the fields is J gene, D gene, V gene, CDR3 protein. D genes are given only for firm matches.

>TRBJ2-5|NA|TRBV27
ASSGDKLQETQY
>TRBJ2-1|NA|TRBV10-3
AIREGQGGNEQF
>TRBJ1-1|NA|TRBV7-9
ASSFPQGLNTEAF
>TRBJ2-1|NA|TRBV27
ASSLSAGSNEQF
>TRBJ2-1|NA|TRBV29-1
SVEAAGEQF
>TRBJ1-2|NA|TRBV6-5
ASSYEGGYT
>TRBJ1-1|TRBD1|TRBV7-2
ASSRDRGRTEAF
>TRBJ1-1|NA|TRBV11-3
ASSSRAEAF
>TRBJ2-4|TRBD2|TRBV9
ASSVARLAGALSAKNIQY
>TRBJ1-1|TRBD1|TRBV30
ASSGQGGITEAF
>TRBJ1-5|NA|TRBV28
ASSFKTAPQPQH
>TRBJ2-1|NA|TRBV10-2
ASRASYNEQF
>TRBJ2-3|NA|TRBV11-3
ASSQEGRNTQY
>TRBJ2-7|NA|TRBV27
ASRNLGVNEQY
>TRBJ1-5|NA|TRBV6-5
ASSYSRFRQPQH
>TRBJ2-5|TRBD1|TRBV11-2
ASNVRPDREETQY
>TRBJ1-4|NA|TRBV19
ASASGPTNEKLF
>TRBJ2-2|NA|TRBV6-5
ASSYFGTGTGELF
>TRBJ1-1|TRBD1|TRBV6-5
ASSRRGGMNTEAF
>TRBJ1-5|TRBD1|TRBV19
ASSFRDRIHSNQPQH
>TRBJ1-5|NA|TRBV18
ASSPGQGFLPHQPQH
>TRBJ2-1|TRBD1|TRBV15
ATSRGGGHNNEQF
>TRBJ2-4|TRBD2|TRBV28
ASSSGSASPNNIQY
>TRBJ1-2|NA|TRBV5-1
ASSWGGHTYGYT
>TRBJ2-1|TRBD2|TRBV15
ATSRANPWEREGNEQF
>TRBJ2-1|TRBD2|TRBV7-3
ASTLGSGVVYNEQF
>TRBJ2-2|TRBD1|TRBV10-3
AIKWDRNTGELF
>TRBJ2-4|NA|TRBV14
ASSLGGGSKNIQY
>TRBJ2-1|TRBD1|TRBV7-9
ASSLQGVIYNEQF
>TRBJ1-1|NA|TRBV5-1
ASSFRRRENTEAF
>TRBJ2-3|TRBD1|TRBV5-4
ASTLGTGVYTDTQY
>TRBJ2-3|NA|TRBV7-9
ASSPSGSPTDTQY
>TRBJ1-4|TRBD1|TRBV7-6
ASSLGNPGGKLF
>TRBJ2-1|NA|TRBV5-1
ASSKAGRSYNEQF
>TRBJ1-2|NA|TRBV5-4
ASSLASGQNYGYT
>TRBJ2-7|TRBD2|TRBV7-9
ASSSAVSRLAGEQY
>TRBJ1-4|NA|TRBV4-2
ASSQRQADSEKLF
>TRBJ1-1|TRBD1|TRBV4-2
ASQNRDRGGNTEAF
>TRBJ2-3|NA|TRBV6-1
ASSPRSDTQY
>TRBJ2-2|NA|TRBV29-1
SATEAGVTGELF
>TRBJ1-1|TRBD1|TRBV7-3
ASRDRGRGAF
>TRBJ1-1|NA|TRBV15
ATSRGALTEAF
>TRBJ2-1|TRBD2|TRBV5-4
ASSLGGTSGNEQF
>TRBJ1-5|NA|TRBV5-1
ASSLGGEDQPQH
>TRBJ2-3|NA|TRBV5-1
ASSLAATINTDTQY
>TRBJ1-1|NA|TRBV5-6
ASSSKPWDWNTEAF
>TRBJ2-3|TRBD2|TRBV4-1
ASSQDRSGSGGTQY
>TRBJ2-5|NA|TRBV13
ASSSTKETQY
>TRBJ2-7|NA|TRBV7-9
ASSLVTAQAYEQY
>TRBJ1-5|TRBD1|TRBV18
ASSPAPATGVNQPQH
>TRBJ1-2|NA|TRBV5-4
ASSPGGQTNYGYT